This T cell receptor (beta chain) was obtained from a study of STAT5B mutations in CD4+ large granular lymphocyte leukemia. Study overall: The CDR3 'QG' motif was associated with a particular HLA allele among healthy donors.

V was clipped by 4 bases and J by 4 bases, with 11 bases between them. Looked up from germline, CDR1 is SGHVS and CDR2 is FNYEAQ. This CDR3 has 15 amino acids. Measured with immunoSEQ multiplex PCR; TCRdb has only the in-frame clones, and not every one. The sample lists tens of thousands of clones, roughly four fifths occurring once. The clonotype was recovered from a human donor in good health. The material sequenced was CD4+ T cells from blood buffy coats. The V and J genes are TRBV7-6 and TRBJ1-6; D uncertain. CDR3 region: CASSSRTGYNSPLHF. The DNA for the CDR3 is TGTGCCAGCAGCTCCCGGACGGGATATAATTCACCCCTCCACTTT.